Listed here are 26 T cell receptor beta chains from one sample, sequenced in a study of response to subunit inactivated influenza vaccine. TCRdb re-called the RT-PCR reads through MiXCR, storing one row per CDR3 protein. Of roughly 670,000 distinct CDR3 sequences in the sample, less than 15% were seen once. The material was PBMCs from blood, obtained 14 to 15 days before vaccination. The origin of the receptors is a man in his fifties who received an inactivated influenza vaccine.

CDR3 DNA sequence: TGTGCCAGCAGTTCCGGGAGCGGTCGGGAGACCCAGTACTTC. Translation: CASSSGSGRETQYF. The chain links TRBV28 to TRBJ2-5; weak D call: TRBD2 (6 bases). V was pared by 4 bases and J by 5 bases, with 14 bases between. The CDR3 is 14 residues long. Germline V gives CDR1 MDHEN, CDR2 SYDVKM.

The J gene is TRBJ2-7, the V gene TRBV6-2 or TRBV6-3, with D tentatively TRBD1 (5 bases). CDR3 length: 13 residues. Trimming took 6 bases from V and 3 from J, leaving 12 bases between them. Germline assignment: CDR1 MNHEY and CDR2 SVGEGT. The CDR3 region has the DNA TGTGCCAGCAGCTACAGGTCAGGCTACGAGCAGTACTTC. Encoded protein: CASSYRSGYEQYF.

This clonotype was recorded a few times. This sequence joins TRBV6-2 or TRBV6-3 and TRBJ2-5; 7 bases are shared with TRBD2. After removal of 2 bases from V and 4 bases from J, the junction contained 10 bases not matched to a gene. The CDR3 extends over 16 amino acids. The germline gives CDR1 MNHEY, CDR2 SVGEGT. CDR3 DNA sequence: TGTGCCAGCAGTTACCCGCAGGGAGGGTGGCGAGAGACCCAGTACTTC. This encodes CASSYPQGGWRETQYF.

The CDR3 coding sequence is TGCAGTGCTAGACGGCTAGCGGTAGATACGCAGTATTTT. Amino acids: CSARRLAVDTQYF. The V and J genes are TRBV20-1 and TRBJ2-3; TRBD2 aligns across 7 bases. The V segment lost 2 bases and the J segment 5 bases; nucleotides outside the gene matches: 4. The CDR3 runs to 13 residues. Germline lookup yields CDR1 DFQATT and CDR2 SNEGSKA (reference sequence).

This clonotype appeared a few times. This chain links TRBV11-2 with TRBJ1-4, with D maybe TRBD1 (6 bases). Between the trimmed V and J ends, which lost 5 bases and 0 bases, there was a span of 13 bases. The CDR3 is made up of 16 amino acids. CDR1 is SGHAT and CDR2 is FQNNGV in the germline V gene. CDR3 in amino acids: CASSLVGGATNEKLFF. In DNA, the CDR3 is TGTGCCAGCAGCCTAGTGGGGGGCGCAACTAATGAAAAACTGTTTTTT.

The V and J genes are TRBV7-2 and TRBJ2-1; D perhaps matches TRBD1 (5 bases). This CDR3 spans 15 amino acids. Trimming cost V 3 bases and J 0 bases, with 9 bases left between them. Germline V gene sequence: CDR1 SGHTA, CDR2 FQGNSA. The CDR3 loop reads CASSFRVGSYNEQFF. CDR3 bases: TGTGCCAGCAGCTTCAGGGTGGGCTCCTACAATGAGCAGTTCTTC.

This clonotype was detected ten times or more. The rearrangement joins TRBV7-7 to TRBJ2-7; 12 bases fit TRBD2. V shed 3 bases, J shed 0 bases, and the junction held 3 bases outside the gene matches. CDR1 SSHAT and CDR2 FNYEAQ come from the germline V gene (reference sequence). The CDR3 spans 16 residues. CDR3 in amino acids: CASSFETSGSSYEQYF. Written as DNA, the CDR3 is TGTGCCAGCAGCTTCGAGACTAGCGGGAGCTCCTACGAGCAGTACTTC.

The CDR3 here is CASSPVPGTVYEQYF. The CDR3 DNA reads as TGCGCCAGCAGCCCCGTCCCCGGGACAGTCTACGAGCAGTACTTC. The V call is TRBV5-1, the J call TRBJ2-7; 7 bases are shared with TRBD1. Trimming at V came to 4 bases and at J to 3 bases, leaving 10 bases not matched to a gene. The CDR3 runs 15 residues. Germline V gene data show CDR1 as SGHRS and CDR2 as YFSETQ.

This clonotype was counted at least ten times. The J gene is TRBJ2-4, the V gene TRBV5-1; D not certain. Trimming stripped 4 bases from V and 7 bases from J, with 18 bases between. The CDR3 runs 15 residues. CDR1 is SGHRS, CDR2 YFSETQ, per germline. In nucleotides, the CDR3 is TGCGCCAGCAGCCACGCGCCAGGAGTCGAGAACATTCAGTACTTC. It yields the protein CASSHAPGVENIQYF. Together with reference TRBV5-1 and TRBJ2-4, the CDR3 gives the full variable domain: KAGVTQTPRYLIKTRGQQVTLSCSPISGHRSVSWYQQTPGQGLQFLFEYFSETQRNKGNFPGRFSGRQFSNSRSEMNVSTLELGDSALYLCASSHAPGVENIQYFGAGTRLSVL.

The V gene is TRBV20-1, the J gene TRBJ2-7, with D perhaps TRBD2 (6 bases). V lost 1 base, J lost 5 bases, and 15 bases lay in between. Germline V CDR1 and CDR2: DFQATT, SNEGSKA (reference sequence). The CDR3 is 14 amino acids. CDR3 residues: CSARGGVGRDEQYF. The CDR3 DNA reads TGCAGTGCTAGAGGCGGGGTCGGGCGGGACGAGCAGTACTTC.

This clonotype was detected ten times or more. The rearrangement links TRBV5-1 to TRBJ2-2; no clear D. There are 16 residues in the CDR3. Per the germline V gene, CDR1 is SGHRS and CDR2 is YFSETQ. V lost 7 bases to trimming and J lost 1 base, with 17 bases between them. CDR3 bases: TGCGCCAGCGGCCTAACAGCAACCAAGAACACCGGGGAGCTGTTTTTT. Its protein is CASGLTATKNTGELFF.

This clonotype was picked up a small number of times. This chain uses TRBV20-1 with TRBJ2-3; 13 bases are shared with TRBD2. V lost 3 bases and J lost 8; bases outside the gene matches: 8. Germline V CDR1 and CDR2: DFQATT, SNEGSKA (reference sequence). This CDR3 has 15 amino acids. In DNA form, the CDR3 reads TGCAGTGCTAGGCCCGGGACTAGCGGGGACGGTACGCAGTATTTT. It codes for CSARPGTSGDGTQYF.

This clonotype was detected ten times or more. The chain recombines TRBV6-5 with TRBJ1-2; 8 positions match TRBD1. The CDR3 runs to 15 residues. The germline CDR1 and CDR2 sequences are MNHEY and SVGAGI. Trimming took 2 bases from V and 5 from J; bases not matched to a gene: 7. The CDR3 here is CASSYVGTGLYGYTF. The DNA of the CDR3 is TGTGCCAGCAGTTACGTTGGGACAGGATTATATGGCTACACCTTC.

The rearrangement links TRBV19 to TRBJ2-1, with D possibly called TRBD1 or TRBD2 (5 bases each). V lost 5 bases, J lost 9 bases, and 17 bases lay in between. There are 14 residues in the CDR3. Germline lookup yields CDR1 LNHDA and CDR2 SQIVND (reference sequence). This chain's CDR3 is CASSSGARGSEQFF. CDR3 nucleotides: TGTGCCAGTAGTTCCGGGGCTCGTGGTTCTGAGCAGTTCTTC.

This clonotype was seen at least ten times. This chain links TRBV18 with TRBJ2-7; D may be TRBD2 (5 bases). Germline assignment: CDR1 KGHSH and CDR2 LQKENI. The CDR3 is 14 amino acids. V shed 4 bases and J shed 3 bases, with 13 bases lying between them. The CDR3: CASSRLAGNYEQYF. CDR3 coding DNA: TGTGCCAGCTCACGACTTGCCGGGAACTACGAGCAGTACTTC.

This clonotype was recorded a few times. CDR3 sequence reads: CAWSKTRLAGLETQYF. In DNA, the CDR3 is TGTGCCTGGAGTAAAACCAGACTAGCGGGATTAGAGACCCAGTACTTC. This rearrangement joins TRBV30 to TRBJ2-5; 11 nucleotides align to TRBD2. CDR1 is GTSNPN and CDR2 is SVGIG in the germline V gene (reference sequence). The CDR3 is 16 residues long. V lost 2 bases to trimming and J lost 4 bases; unmatched junction nucleotides: 9.

The genes are TRBV20-1 and TRBJ1-5; no definite D call. Per germline, CDR1 DFQATT and CDR2 SNEGSKA (reference sequence). With 3 bases removed from V and 0 bases from J, the gap between germline ends came to 27 bases. The CDR3 covers 20 residues. Written as DNA, the CDR3 is TGCAGTGCTAGGAGTCCAGCTACCCGGGCCAACCAAGATAGCAATCAGCCCCAGCATTTT. Encoded protein: CSARSPATRANQDSNQPQHF.

The table lists this clonotype with many counts. The J gene is TRBJ2-1, the V gene TRBV5-1; perhaps TRBD2 as D (6 bases). Trimming shortened V by 0 bases and J by 3 bases, and 10 bases separated the two germline ends. The CDR3 has 15 amino acids. The germline CDR1 and CDR2 sequences are SGHRS and YFSETQ. The CDR3 region is CASSLGGALYNEQFF. The CDR3 DNA reads as TGCGCCAGCAGCTTGGGCGGGGCCCTCTACAATGAGCAGTTCTTC.

This clonotype was detected a few times. The chain links TRBV12-3 or TRBV12-4 to TRBJ1-1, with D perhaps TRBD1 (5 bases). Trimming stripped 1 base from V and 4 bases from J, with 7 bases between. The CDR3 length is 13 residues. Here the CDR3 DNA reads TGTGCCAGCAGTTTAGAGGGGACCACTGAAGCTTTCTTT. Translating it yields CASSLEGTTEAFF.

This clonotype was seen only a few times. A read error may account for a junction end that differs from germline. V gene TRBV6-2 or TRBV6-3 combines with J gene TRBJ2-2, with a possible D match to TRBD2 (6 bases). Germline V gene data show CDR1 as MNHEY and CDR2 as SVGEGT. This CDR3 comprises 18 residues. The CDR3 region has the DNA TGTGTCAGCAGTTACTCGAAAGGAGGGGAATGGCTAACCGGGGAGCTGTTTTTT. Its protein is CVSSYSKGGEWLTGELFF.

This clonotype has more than one count but fewer than ten. The rearrangement uses TRBV15 and TRBJ2-5; 8 bases match TRBD2. Germline values: CDR1 LNHNV, CDR2 YYDKDF (reference sequence). The trim removed 2 bases at V and 5 bases at J, leaving 7 bases unmatched. The CDR3 spans 15 residues. The CDR3 nucleotides read TGTGCCACCAGCAGATCCCCAGCGGGAGAGGAGACCCAGTACTTC. Encoded protein: CATSRSPAGEETQYF.

The chain uses TRBV7-2 and TRBJ1-5, with 8 bases identical to TRBD1. The CDR3 runs 14 residues. Losses at the gene ends were 4 bases for V and 6 bases for J; bases not matched to a gene: 5. Germline V gene sequence: CDR1 SGHTA, CDR2 FQGNSA. CDR3 loop: CASSSGQVIQPQHF. The DNA for the CDR3 is TGTGCCAGCAGCTCGGGACAGGTTATTCAGCCCCAGCATTTT.

V usage is TRBV6-6 and J usage is TRBJ2-3; possibly TRBD1 or TRBD2 for D (7 bases each). CDR1 MNHNY and CDR2 SVGAGI come from the germline V gene (reference sequence). This CDR3 is 13 amino acids long. V was pared by 8 bases and J by 5 bases, with 14 bases between. The chain's CDR3 is CASGRGRIDTQYF. Written as DNA, the CDR3 is TGTGCCAGCGGGAGGGGGCGAATAGATACGCAGTATTTT.

This clonotype has just a few counts. The chain uses TRBV9 and TRBJ1-2; 8 positions match TRBD1. Unmatched junction bases numbered 14, after V lost 6 bases and J lost 4 bases. The CDR3 extends over 16 amino acids. CDR1 is SGDLS and CDR2 is YYNGEE in the germline V gene. CDR3: CASNLFETGDSYGYTF. CDR3 in DNA: TGTGCCAGCAACCTCTTCGAGACAGGGGATAGCTATGGCTACACCTTC.

The V call is TRBV7-2, the J call TRBJ2-1, with D maybe TRBD2 (6 bases). The length of the CDR3 is 14 residues. Trimming pared 1 base from V and 7 bases from J, leaving 11 bases between. CDR1 SGHTA and CDR2 FQGNSA come from the germline V gene. The CDR3 here is CASSLGGRQNEQFF. The CDR3 DNA sequence: TGTGCCAGCAGCTTAGGGGGGAGGCAAAATGAGCAGTTCTTC.

This clonotype was seen a few times. The chain couples TRBV7-9 to TRBJ2-1; the match to TRBD2 covers 7 bases. V was pared by 2 bases and J by 1 base, with 5 bases of the junction left unmatched. CDR3 length equals 16 residues. CDR1 SEHNR and CDR2 FQNEAQ come from the germline V gene (reference sequence). The CDR3 is CASSLQSGGSYNEQFF. In DNA, the CDR3 is TGTGCCAGCAGCTTACAGTCCGGGGGGTCCTACAATGAGCAGTTCTTC.